The 4 T cell receptor beta chains presented below share a single source sample, sequenced in a study of cytomegalovirus exposure and HLA in healthy donors. Some clones are missing from TCRdb's copy, which holds only in-frame ones; the method was immunoSEQ multiplex PCR. This sample has more than 250,000 clones, with roughly 89% found just once. Sequenced: PBMCs. These receptors were taken from a woman between 18 and 29 years old in good health and CMV-seronegative.

The V and J genes are TRBV7-9 and TRBJ2-1; 8 bases align to TRBD2. The CDR3 length is 13 residues. Per germline, CDR1 SEHNR and CDR2 FQNEAQ (reference sequence). V lost 11 bases and J lost 4; bases outside the gene matches: 7. The CDR3 region is CAHHREGYNEQFF. The CDR3 DNA reads TGTGCCCACCACCGGGAGGGATACAATGAGCAGTTCTTC.

Written as DNA, the CDR3 is TGTGCCAGCAGCAGCCCCGGGACAGGGCACACAGATACGCAGTATTTT. This codes for CASSSPGTGHTDTQYF. The chain is built from TRBV28 and TRBJ2-3, with 9 bases identical to TRBD1. After removal of 6 bases from V and 2 bases from J, the junction contained 9 bases not matched to a gene. Germline V gives CDR1 MDHEN, CDR2 SYDVKM. The length of the CDR3 is 16 residues.

V usage is TRBV19 and J usage is TRBJ2-2, with 8 bases matching TRBD2. Germline CDR1 reads LNHDA; CDR2 reads SQIVND (reference sequence). The CDR3 runs to 15 residues. Losses at the gene ends were 8 bases for V and 3 bases for J; bases not matched to a gene: 8. The CDR3 DNA sequence: TGTGCCAGTTGGAGCGGGAGAGCGTACACCGGGGAGCTGTTTTTT. Its protein product is CASWSGRAYTGELFF.

The gene calls are TRBV19 and TRBJ1-2, with D perhaps TRBD1 (6 bases). Trimming took 4 bases from V and 8 from J, leaving 23 bases between them. CDR1 is LNHDA, CDR2 SQIVND, per germline (reference sequence). This CDR3 comprises 16 residues. The CDR3 DNA reads TGTGCCAGTAGTACGTACAGGGTCCGTATCGGTATGGGCTACACCTTC. Translated: CASSTYRVRIGMGYTF.